These 12 T cell receptor beta chains were sequenced from one sample in a study of T-cell memory formation after mild COVID-19. TCRdb fed the 5' RACE reads into MiXCR, producing one record per CDR3 protein. The sample shows some 210,000 distinct CDR3 sequences, 15% to 20% of them seen only once. Sequencing was done on a sample of PBMCs or a T cell subset sorted from them (not recorded which). The receptors shown here come from an adult woman who had mild COVID-19 (a few samples of this study predate the infection). Cell type and time point are not known.

The gene calls are TRBV6-1 and TRBJ1-1, with no clear D. The CDR3 covers 15 residues. V lost 0 bases, J lost 1 base, and 9 bases lay in between. Germline CDR1 reads MNHNS; CDR2 reads SASEGT. This CDR3 is CASSEAGRRNTEAFF. For the CDR3, the DNA is TGTGCCAGCAGTGAAGCGGGCAGGCGGAACACTGAAGCTTTCTTT.

The rearrangement joins TRBV6-1 to TRBJ2-7, with D possibly TRBD1 on 6 matching bases. Germline V gene data show CDR1 as MNHNS and CDR2 as SASEGT. The CDR3 is 14 residues long. V was shortened by 8 bases and J by 2 bases, with 16 bases between the two germline ends. CDR3 sequence (DNA): TGTGCCAGCCACCGGGACACCCCTCCCTACGAGCAGTACTTC. Protein: CASHRDTPPYEQYF.

This clonotype came up a few times. The J gene is TRBJ2-4, the V gene TRBV4-3, with a tentative D call TRBD2 (5 bases). V lost 0 bases, J lost 0 bases, and 12 bases lay in between. Per the germline V gene, CDR1 is LGHNA and CDR2 is YSLEER. The CDR3 totals 17 residues. As DNA, the CDR3 is TGCGCCAGCAGCCAAGATGTCGGCCGGGGAGCCAAAAACATTCAGTACTTC. This translates into CASSQDVGRGAKNIQYF.

This clonotype came up a few times. The rearrangement joins TRBV5-1 to TRBJ2-3, with TRBD2 identical over 7 bases. This CDR3 is 16 amino acids long. Germline V lookup: CDR1 SGHRS, CDR2 YFSETQ. J was trimmed by 1 base and V by 1 base; bases with no gene match: 6. Here the CDR3 reads CASSLIGLAGTDTQYF. Written as DNA, the CDR3 is TGCGCCAGCAGCTTGATTGGCCTAGCGGGCACAGATACGCAGTATTTT. The full variable domain, with the rest looked up from reference TRBV5-1 and TRBJ2-3, is KAGVTQTPRYLIKTRGQQVTLSCSPISGHRSVSWYQQTPGQGLQFLFEYFSETQRNKGNFPGRFSGRQFSNSRSEMNVSTLELGDSALYLCASSLIGLAGTDTQYFGPGTRLTVL.

This clonotype was seen more than once but under ten times. J is TRBJ1-1 and V is TRBV29-1; 7 nucleotides line up with TRBD1. V trimming: 5 bases; J trimming: 1 base; junction bases outside the gene matches: 4. Germline CDR1 SQVTM, CDR2 ANQGSEA. This CDR3 is built from 13 residues. CDR3 sequence reads: CSVQQGRNTEAFF. CDR3 nucleotide sequence: TGCAGCGTTCAACAGGGGAGGAACACTGAAGCTTTCTTT.

This clonotype was seen more than once but under ten times. The V and J genes are TRBV29-1 and TRBJ2-2, with D uncertain. Trimming took off 7 bases at V and 0 bases at J, with 12 bases between the two ends. The CDR3 is 14 amino acids. CDR1 and CDR2 (germline): SQVTM, ANQGSEA. The CDR3 bases are TGCAGCGCATCAGGTGTTACGAACACCGGGGAGCTGTTTTTT. Translated, it gives CSASGVTNTGELFF.

The V call is TRBV6-2 or TRBV6-3, the J call TRBJ2-6; 9 bases agree with TRBD1. The V and J ends lost 8 bases and 0 bases, in that order; junction bases with no gene match: 8. From germline, CDR1 is MNHEY and CDR2 SVGEGT. The CDR3 spans 17 residues. The CDR3 region is CASDPGTGSSGANVLTF. The CDR3 nucleotides are TGTGCCAGCGATCCGGGGACAGGGTCCTCTGGGGCCAACGTCCTGACTTTC.

Many counts were recorded for this clonotype. V usage is TRBV7-2 and J usage is TRBJ2-1; TRBD2 matches at 15 bases. Germline CDR1 SGHTA, CDR2 FQGNSA. J lost 8 bases, V lost 7 bases, and 12 bases had no gene match. The CDR3 sequence is 17 residues long. The CDR3 is CASNSPRGTSGRYEQFF. The CDR3 DNA follows: TGTGCCAGCAACTCCCCCCGGGGGACTAGCGGGAGGTATGAGCAGTTCTTC.

This sequence joins TRBV20-1 and TRBJ1-1; D possibly corresponds to TRBD1 (5 bases). In germline, CDR1 is DFQATT, CDR2 SNEGSKA (reference sequence). V gave up 6 bases and J gave up 0 bases, with 11 bases separating them. The length of the CDR3 is 13 residues. The CDR3 spells CSALGPMNTEAFF. The CDR3 nucleotides read TGCAGTGCACTGGGGCCTATGAACACTGAAGCTTTCTTT.

This clonotype was seen a handful of times. The V gene is TRBV4-2, the J gene TRBJ2-4, with 7 nucleotides matching TRBD2. Losses at the gene ends were 1 base for V and 13 bases for J; bases not matched to a gene: 7. This CDR3 spans 13 amino acids. From germline, CDR1 is LGHNA and CDR2 YNFKEQ. The CDR3 loop is CASSQVTREGQYF. For the CDR3, the DNA is TGTGCCAGCAGCCAAGTAACTAGGGAGGGACAGTACTTC.

This chain links TRBV6-1 with TRBJ1-2, with D tentatively TRBD1 (5 bases). Trimming cost V 5 bases and J 0 bases, with 13 bases left between them. The CDR3 has 15 residues. Germline CDR1 reads MNHNS; CDR2 reads SASEGT. As DNA, the CDR3 is TGTGCCAGCAGTAACGAGTTGGGACCTAACTATGGCTACACCTTC. It translates to CASSNELGPNYGYTF.

This clonotype was seen more than once but under ten times. This chain links TRBV2 with TRBJ1-2; 8 nucleotides agree with TRBD1. This CDR3 has 13 residues. The trim removed 5 bases at V and 6 bases at J, leaving 5 bases unmatched. CDR1 SNHLY and CDR2 FYNNEI come from the germline V gene. CDR3 residues: CASSSQGANGYTF. The CDR3 nucleotides are TGTGCCAGCAGTTCGCAGGGGGCGAATGGCTACACCTTC.